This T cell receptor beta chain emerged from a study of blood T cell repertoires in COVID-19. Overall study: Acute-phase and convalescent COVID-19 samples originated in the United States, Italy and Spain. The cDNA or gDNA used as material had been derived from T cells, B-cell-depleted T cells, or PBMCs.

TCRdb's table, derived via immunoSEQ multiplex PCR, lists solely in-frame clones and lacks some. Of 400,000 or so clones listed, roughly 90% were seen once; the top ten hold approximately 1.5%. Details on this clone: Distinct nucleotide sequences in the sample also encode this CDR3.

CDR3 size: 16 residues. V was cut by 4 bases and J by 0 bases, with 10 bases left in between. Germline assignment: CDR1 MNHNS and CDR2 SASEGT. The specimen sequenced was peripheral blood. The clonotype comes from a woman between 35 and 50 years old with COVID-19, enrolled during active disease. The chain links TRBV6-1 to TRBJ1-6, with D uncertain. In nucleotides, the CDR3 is TGTGCCAGCAGTGTAGGAGGGAGCTCCTATAATTCACCCCTCCACTTT. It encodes CASSVGGSSYNSPLHF.